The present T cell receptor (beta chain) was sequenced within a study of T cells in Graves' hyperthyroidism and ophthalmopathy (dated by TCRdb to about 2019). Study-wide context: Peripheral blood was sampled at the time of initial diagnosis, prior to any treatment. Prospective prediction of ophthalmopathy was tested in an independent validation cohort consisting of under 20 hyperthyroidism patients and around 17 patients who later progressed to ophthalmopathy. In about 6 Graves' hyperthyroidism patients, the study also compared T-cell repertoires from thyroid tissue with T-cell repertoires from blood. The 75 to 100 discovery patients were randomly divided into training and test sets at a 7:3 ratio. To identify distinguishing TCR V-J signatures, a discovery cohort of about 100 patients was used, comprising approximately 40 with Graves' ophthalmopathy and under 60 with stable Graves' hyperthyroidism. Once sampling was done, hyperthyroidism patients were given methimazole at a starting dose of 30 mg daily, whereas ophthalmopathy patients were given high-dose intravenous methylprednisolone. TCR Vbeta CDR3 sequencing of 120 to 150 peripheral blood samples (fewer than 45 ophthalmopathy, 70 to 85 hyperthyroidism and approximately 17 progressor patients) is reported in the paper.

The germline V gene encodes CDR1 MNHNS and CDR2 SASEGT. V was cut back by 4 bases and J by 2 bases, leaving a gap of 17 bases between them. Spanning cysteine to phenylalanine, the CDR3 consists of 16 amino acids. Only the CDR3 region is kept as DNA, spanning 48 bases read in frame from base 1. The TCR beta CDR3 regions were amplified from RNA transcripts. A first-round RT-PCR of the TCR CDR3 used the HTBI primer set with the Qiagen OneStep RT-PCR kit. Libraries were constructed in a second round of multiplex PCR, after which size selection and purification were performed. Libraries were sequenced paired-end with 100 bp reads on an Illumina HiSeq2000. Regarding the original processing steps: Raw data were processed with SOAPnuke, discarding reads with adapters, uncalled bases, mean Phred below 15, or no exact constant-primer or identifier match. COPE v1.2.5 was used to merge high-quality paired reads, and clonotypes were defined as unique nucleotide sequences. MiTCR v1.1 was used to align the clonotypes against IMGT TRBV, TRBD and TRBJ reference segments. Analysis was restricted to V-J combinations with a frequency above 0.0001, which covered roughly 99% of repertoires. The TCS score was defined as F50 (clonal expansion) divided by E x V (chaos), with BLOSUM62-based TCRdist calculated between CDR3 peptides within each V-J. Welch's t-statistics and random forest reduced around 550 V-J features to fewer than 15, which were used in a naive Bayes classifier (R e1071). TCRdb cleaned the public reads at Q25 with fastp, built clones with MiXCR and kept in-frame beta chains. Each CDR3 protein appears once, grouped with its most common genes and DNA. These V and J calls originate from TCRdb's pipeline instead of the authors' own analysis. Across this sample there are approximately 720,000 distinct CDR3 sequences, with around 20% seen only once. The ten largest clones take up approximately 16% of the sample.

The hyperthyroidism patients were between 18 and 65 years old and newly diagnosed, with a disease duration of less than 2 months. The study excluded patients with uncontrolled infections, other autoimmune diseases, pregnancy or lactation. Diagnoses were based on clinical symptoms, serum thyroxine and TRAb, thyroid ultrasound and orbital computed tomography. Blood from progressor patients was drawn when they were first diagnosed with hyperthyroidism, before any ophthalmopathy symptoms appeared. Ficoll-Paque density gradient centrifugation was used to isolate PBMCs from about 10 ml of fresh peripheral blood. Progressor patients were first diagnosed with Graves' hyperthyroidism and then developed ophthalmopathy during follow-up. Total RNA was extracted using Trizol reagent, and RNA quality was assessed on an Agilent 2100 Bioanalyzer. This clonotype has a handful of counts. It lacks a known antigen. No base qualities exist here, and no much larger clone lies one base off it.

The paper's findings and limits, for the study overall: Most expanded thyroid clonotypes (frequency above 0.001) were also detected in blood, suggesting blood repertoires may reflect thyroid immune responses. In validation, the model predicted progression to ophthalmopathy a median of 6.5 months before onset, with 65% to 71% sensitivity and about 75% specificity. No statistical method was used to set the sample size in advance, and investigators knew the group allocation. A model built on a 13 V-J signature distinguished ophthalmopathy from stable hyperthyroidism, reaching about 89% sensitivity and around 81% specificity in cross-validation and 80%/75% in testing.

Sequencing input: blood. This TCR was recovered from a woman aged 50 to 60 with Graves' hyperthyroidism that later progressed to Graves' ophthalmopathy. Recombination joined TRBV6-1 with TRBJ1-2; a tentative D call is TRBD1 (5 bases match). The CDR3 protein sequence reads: CASSALHRNTNYGYTF. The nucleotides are TGTGCCAGCAGTGCTCTTCACAGGAACACCAACTATGGCTACACCTTC.